This is a list of T cell receptor beta chains from one sample in a study of shared clonotypes between healthy human individuals. Generated by immunoSEQ multiplex PCR, the TCRdb table keeps only in-frame clones and is missing some. The table includes some 2.3 million clones, over 90% detected once. Specimen: naive CD4+ T cells from PBMCs. The receptor set was obtained from a man aged 18 to 30 in good health. Some clones in this sample may be carry-over from other donors' samples. Each CDR3 is given with its conserved first and last residue. A D gene is named only where the DNA matches it firmly. A row's size may be missing; if present it is once, few, many or a size class.

j_call v_call cdr3_length clone_size d_call cdr3_nt cdr3_aa
TRBJ2-7 TRBV5-1 15 - TRBD1 TGCGCCAGCAGCCACCCGGGACAGGGTCCACACGAGCAGTACTTC CASSHPGQGPHEQYF
TRBJ1-1 TRBV28 16 - - TGTGCCATCCTCCGGGCAGCCTATACTTTGAACACTGAAGCTTTCTTT CAILRAAYTLNTEAFF
TRBJ1-4 TRBV19 14 - - TGTGCCAGTAGTGGGGGGAGTCCTAATGAAAAACTGTTTTTT CASSGGSPNEKLFF
TRBJ2-3 TRBV2 15 - - TGTGCCAGCACGAGGATGTCAACTAGCACAGATACGCAGTATTTT CASTRMSTSTDTQYF
TRBJ1-5 TRBV28 14 - TRBD1 TGTGCCAGCAGTCTACGGACAGGTGCCCGGCCCCAGCATTTT CASSLRTGARPQHF
TRBJ2-7 TRBV14 12 - TRBD1 TGTGCCAGCAGCCTGGACAGGTTAAGGCAGTACTTC CASSLDRLRQYF
TRBJ1-3 TRBV7-2 17 - - TGTGCCAGCAGCTTAATGGGGGGCCTCCTCTCTGGAAACACCATATATTTT CASSLMGGLLSGNTIYF
TRBJ1-4 TRBV28 14 - - TGTGCCAGCAGCGGCGGGACCCCAAATGAAAAACTGTTTTTT CASSGGTPNEKLFF
TRBJ2-3 TRBV5-1 16 - TRBD2 TGCGCCAGCAGCTTGAATGGCGGGAGTCGGGCAGATACGCAGTATTTT CASSLNGGSRADTQYF
TRBJ2-1 TRBV7-3 14 - TRBD2 TGTGCCAGCAGCCTCGGGACTAGCGGGAGTGGGCAGTTCTTC CASSLGTSGSGQFF
TRBJ2-5 TRBV4-3 14 - - TGCGCCAGCAGCCCATGGGGACAAAAAGAGACCCAGTACTTC CASSPWGQKETQYF
TRBJ2-6 TRBV30 15 - - TGTGCCTGGAGAATATGGGGGGCAGGGGCCAACGTCCTGACTTTC CAWRIWGAGANVLTF
TRBJ2-5 TRBV7-2 14 - TRBD1 TGTGCCAGCAGTCTTACAGGGGGTCAAGAGACCCAGTACTTC CASSLTGGQETQYF
TRBJ2-3 TRBV5-6 13 - - TGTGCCAGCAGCCCAGGCTCCACAGATACGCAGTATTTT CASSPGSTDTQYF
TRBJ2-3 TRBV7-2 15 - - TGTGCCAGCAGCCCTTGGGCGGGGTACACAGATACGCAGTATTTT CASSPWAGYTDTQYF
TRBJ1-1 TRBV10-3 14 - TRBD1 TGTGCCATCAGGAAAGGACAGGGGTACACTGAAGCTTTCTTT CAIRKGQGYTEAFF
TRBJ2-5 TRBV2 16 - - TGTGCCAGCAGTCCCGGTGCCCAGGGAGGCCAAGAGACCCAGTACTTC CASSPGAQGGQETQYF
TRBJ2-3 TRBV11-2 18 - TRBD2 TGTGCCAGCAGCTTAGTGGGGGGGACTAGCTGGAGCACAGATACGCAGTATTTT CASSLVGGTSWSTDTQYF
TRBJ2-4 TRBV27 14 - - TGTGCCAGCAGTTTAGCTGGGGCCAAAAACATTCAGTACTTC CASSLAGAKNIQYF
TRBJ2-5 TRBV5-1 15 - TRBD1 TGCGCCAGCAGCTTGACAGGGGGCCCCGAAGAGACCCAGTACTTC CASSLTGGPEETQYF
TRBJ2-3 TRBV11-3 12 - - TGTGCCAGCAGCTTCTCAGGGGATACGCAGTATTTT CASSFSGDTQYF
TRBJ2-1 TRBV15 14 once - TGTGCCACCAGCAGAGTCGTGGGCAACAATGAGCAGTTCTTC CATSRVVGNNEQFF
TRBJ1-5 TRBV6-1 14 few - TGTGCCAGCAGTGAAGGTACGGGCTCCGGGCCCCAGCATTTT CASSEGTGSGPQHF
TRBJ2-5 TRBV4-1 16 - TRBD2 TGCGCCAGCAGCCAAGATTTGCGACTAGCGAGACAGACCCAGTACTTC CASSQDLRLARQTQYF
TRBJ2-3 TRBV29-1 14 - TRBD2 TGCAGCGTCCACGCCGTACTAGCGCCAGATACGCAGTATTTT CSVHAVLAPDTQYF
TRBJ2-2 TRBV5-1 15 - - TGCGCCAGCAGCTTGGAGGCGGCGAACACCGGGGAGCTGTTTTTT CASSLEAANTGELFF
TRBJ1-4 TRBV5-1 15 - TRBD1 TGCGCCAGCAGCGGTACAGGGGAGAGTGGTGAAAAACTGTTTTTT CASSGTGESGEKLFF
TRBJ2-3 TRBV15 13 - - TGTGCCACCAGCAGAGCCCCTAGGGTCCCGCAGTATTTT CATSRAPRVPQYF
TRBJ1-5 TRBV2 13 - TRBD1 TGTGCCAGCAGTGGGGACAGTAATCAGCCCCAGCATTTT CASSGDSNQPQHF
TRBJ1-1 TRBV7-9 17 - - TGTGCCAGCAGCTCACGGGGGCTTCTAAAAGCATGGGCTGAAGCTTTCTTT CASSSRGLLKAWAEAFF
TRBJ2-3 TRBV6-4 15 - - TGTGCCAGCAGTGACTCGACCGTAGGATCAGATACGCAGTATTTT CASSDSTVGSDTQYF
TRBJ2-1 TRBV18 14 - - TGTGCCAGCTCACCACAAGGACCCCACAATGAGCAGTTCTTC CASSPQGPHNEQFF
TRBJ2-2 TRBV5-1 16 - TRBD2 TGCGCCAGCAGCTTGAGTAGCGGGAGGAACACCGGGGAGCTGTTTTTT CASSLSSGRNTGELFF
TRBJ2-7 TRBV6-5 15 once - TGTGCCAGCACCGGTGGGGGGCCCGTCTCCTACGAGCAGTACTTC CASTGGGPVSYEQYF
TRBJ1-2 TRBV6-5 13 - TRBD1 TGTGCCAGCAGGTCTACAGGGGGAGGGGGCTACACCTTC CASRSTGGGGYTF
TRBJ2-1 TRBV28 17 - TRBD2 TGTGCCAGCATCCCAATCCGTCTAGCGGGAGGTCACAATGAGCAGTTCTTC CASIPIRLAGGHNEQFF
TRBJ2-5 TRBV11-3 12 - - TGTGCCAGCAGCACCGAGCAAGAGACCCAGTACTTC CASSTEQETQYF
TRBJ1-5 TRBV28 15 - - TGTGCCAGCAGAAGGGGGAACAGGCTCGATCAGCCCCAGCATTTT CASRRGNRLDQPQHF
TRBJ2-1 TRBV2 13 - - TGTGCCAGCGACCCTCCACTGACAGGCGAGCAGTTCTTC CASDPPLTGEQFF
TRBJ1-1 TRBV28 12 - - TGTGCCAGCAGTTCCAGGGATCCTGAAGCTTTCTTT CASSSRDPEAFF
TRBJ2-3 TRBV30 16 - - TGTGCCTGGAACCCGACCCTTCGTAGGCTCACAGATACGCAGTATTTT CAWNPTLRRLTDTQYF
TRBJ1-2 TRBV9 12 once - TGTGCCAGCACCGGGCCCATGGGTGGCTACACCTTC CASTGPMGGYTF
TRBJ2-7 TRBV5-5 14 - - TGTGCCAGCAGCTTGGAACAATTCTCCTACGAGCAGTACTTC CASSLEQFSYEQYF
TRBJ1-5 TRBV4-1 15 - - TGCGCCAGCAGCCAATTGGACGGGGACGATCAGCCCCAGCATTTT CASSQLDGDDQPQHF
TRBJ1-1 TRBV6-6 16 - TRBD1 TGTGCCAGCAGGACGCCCCCGGGACAGATGAACACTGAAGCTTTCTTT CASRTPPGQMNTEAFF
TRBJ2-5 TRBV28 12 - - TGTGCCAGCAGTCCCCATCCGGGAACCCAGTACTTC CASSPHPGTQYF
TRBJ1-1 TRBV30 15 - TRBD1 TGTGCCTGGAGTCCAGGGGGGCGACTGAACACTGAAGCTTTCTTT CAWSPGGRLNTEAFF